Described below is a single T cell receptor beta chain sequence and its context. This entry comes from a study of T cell changes during pregnancy in multiple sclerosis. Repertoires were generated with immunoSEQ multiplex PCR, while TCRdb's copy carries only in-frame clones and drops some. The profile shows under 65,000 clones, under 95% of them singletons. The CDR3 length is 14 residues. Germline lookup yields CDR1 SGHTA and CDR2 FQGTGA. V lost 0 bases and J lost 5; bases outside the gene matches: 4. This TCR was sampled from a female donor in good health, enrolled as a control in a pregnancy study. The chain couples TRBV7-3 to TRBJ2-7; the match to TRBD2 covers 7 bases. Material: peripheral blood, obtained in the first trimester of pregnancy. In DNA, the CDR3 is TGTGCCAGCAGCTTAACCGGGAGGAGAAACGAGCAGTACTTC. Translated: CASSLTGRRNEQYF.